Here is one T cell receptor (beta chain) with its context. It has no known antigen specificity. It has no much larger one-base neighbor in the sample; base qualities were not kept. This specimen belongs to a study of breast tumors, draining lymph nodes, adjacent tissues (dated by TCRdb to the mid-2010s). With respect to the entire study: Breast cancer patients provided tumor, adjacent nontumor tissue and axillary lymph nodes, and the study compared the TCR beta repertoires across these three sources. The study was designed to assess the relationships and possible T-cell exchange between tumor, surrounding tissue and draining lymph node repertoires in human breast cancer.

Reads for this sample came from an Illumina HiSeq 2000. Multiplex PCR amplification was used to generate the TCR beta chain libraries. High-throughput sequencing was used to analyze the amplified TCR beta chain products. TCRdb applied fastp at Q25 and MiXCR to the public reads, then kept only in-frame beta chains. Each CDR3 protein gets just one entry, which takes the most common genes and DNA from the rows behind it. For this sample the table gives approximately 150,000 distinct CDR3 sequences, of which 30% to 35% were detected only once. The ten largest clones take up about 2.5% of the sample. Lymph node samples came from the axillary draining lymph nodes of breast cancer patients. Paper-wide results and their limitations: The conclusion that tumor T cells originate in lymph nodes was framed as consistent with a hypothesis rather than directly demonstrated. Tumor and nontumor tissue repertoires were found to be significantly more similar in luminal-like than in basal-like breast cancer. A scenario in which most tumor T cells derive from the lymph node and then expand within tumor tissue was judged to be consistent with the data. Tumor T-cell repertoires showed less diversity than lymph node repertoires and more diversity than nontumor tissue repertoires, and tumor T-cell repertoires showed preferential V and J gene usage.

The germline V gene (reference sequence) sets CDR1 to DFQATT and CDR2 to SNEGSKA. Reading from cysteine to phenylalanine, the CDR3 counts 16 amino acids. Solely the CDR3 DNA is kept, with 48 bases framed from the first base. V and J are trimmed by 5 bases and 3 bases, and the gene matches miss 8 bases of the junction. The TCR comes from a female donor with breast cancer. Some clones in this sample may be carry-over from other donors' samples. This chain joins TRBV20-1 to TRBJ2-3, with 13 central nucleotides matching TRBD2. The sample comprised axillary lymph node tissue. The CDR3 protein: CSARPPTSGGTDTQYF. The sequenced DNA is TGCAGTGCTCGACCGCCGACTAGCGGGGGGACAGATACGCAGTATTTT.